The 26 T cell receptor beta chains presented below share a single source sample, sequenced in a study of breast tumors, draining lymph nodes, adjacent tissues. Via MiXCR, TCRdb re-called the multiplex PCR reads, giving one row per CDR3 protein. The table lists about 35,000 distinct CDR3 sequences, about 36% of them singletons. The specimen was breast tumor tissue. These TCRs come from a female donor with breast cancer. Some clones in this sample may be carry-over from other donors' samples.

This clonotype was observed at least ten times. This chain connects TRBV12-3 or TRBV12-4 to TRBJ2-2; 12 bases are shared with TRBD2. This CDR3 contains 17 residues. V lost 6 bases, J lost 4 bases, and 9 bases stayed unmatched. CDR3 loop: CASRPGLAGTFTGELFF. The CDR3 nucleotides are TGTGCCAGCAGACCCGGACTAGCGGGAACCTTCACCGGGGAGCTGTTTTTT.

This clonotype was observed many times. The chain couples TRBV10-3 to TRBJ2-5; TRBD1 aligns across 7 bases. V trimming: 4 bases; J trimming: 5 bases; junction bases outside the gene matches: 7. The germline CDR1 and CDR2 sequences are ENHRY and SYGVKD. This CDR3 is 14 amino acids long. The CDR3 reads CAISGGQDVETQYF. CDR3 coding DNA: TGTGCCATCAGTGGAGGACAGGACGTGGAGACCCAGTACTTC.

This clonotype came up a few times. The chain employs TRBV6-5 and TRBJ2-2, with D unresolved. The CDR3 contains 13 residues. Trimming pared 1 base from V and 6 bases from J, leaving 6 bases between. Germline loops: CDR1 MNHEY, CDR2 SVGAGI. The CDR3 bases are TGTGCCAGCAGTTACTTAGGTTCCGGGGAGCTGTTTTTT. Translation gives CASSYLGSGELFF.

Many counts were recorded for this clonotype. This chain joins TRBV10-3 and TRBJ2-2; possible D gene TRBD1, 6 bases. Trimming left V 2 bases short and J 2 bases short, with 9 bases between. From germline, CDR1 is ENHRY and CDR2 SYGVKD. The CDR3 sequence is 15 residues long. The DNA for the CDR3 is TGTGCCATCAGTGAGAGGGGGACAAACACCGGGGAGCTGTTTTTT. Translated: CAISERGTNTGELFF.

This clonotype was picked up many times. The chain has TRBV4-2 and TRBJ2-6; D might be TRBD2 (6 bases). V was trimmed by 1 base and J by 0 bases, leaving 13 bases between them. This CDR3 is 18 amino acids long. Germline V gene sequence: CDR1 LGHNA, CDR2 YNFKEQ. Here the CDR3 reads CASSQAKSGVSGANVLTF. The CDR3, as DNA: TGTGCCAGCAGCCAAGCTAAGTCGGGAGTCTCTGGGGCCAACGTCCTGACTTTC.

This chain uses TRBV12-3 or TRBV12-4 with TRBJ1-6; a possible D gene is TRBD1 (5 bases). The CDR3 is made up of 14 amino acids. V was pared by 6 bases and J by 10 bases, with 16 bases between. The CDR3 protein is CASSAGERGSPLHF. DNA for the CDR3: TGTGCCAGCAGCGCGGGGGAACGGGGGTCACCCCTCCACTTT.

This clonotype was counted at least ten times. V is TRBV28 and J is TRBJ2-1, with TRBD1 as a possible D gene (5 bases). Germline CDR1 and CDR2: MDHEN and SYDVKM. V was shortened by 7 bases and J by 4 bases, with 20 bases between the two germline ends. The CDR3 runs to 16 residues. The CDR3 is CASTPWVGQKYNEQFF. The CDR3 region has the DNA TGTGCCAGCACCCCCTGGGTGGGGCAGAAGTACAATGAGCAGTTCTTC.

The rearrangement links TRBV6-2 or TRBV6-3 to TRBJ1-2; D may be TRBD1 (5 bases). The V end lost 6 bases, the J end lost 5 bases, and 13 bases lay between the germline ends. The CDR3 runs to 13 residues. Per germline, CDR1 MNHEY and CDR2 SVGEGT. As DNA, the CDR3 is TGTGCCAGCAGCTGGCAGGGCCAGTATGGCTACACCTTC. This encodes CASSWQGQYGYTF.

In DNA, the CDR3 is TGTGCCAGCAGTTTATTCCCGTCTCTGGGAGAGACCCAGTACTTC. Translating it yields CASSLFPSLGETQYF. The V call is TRBV28, the J call TRBJ2-5, with D uncertain. The ends were cut back, 1 base at V and 4 bases at J, with 13 bases in the middle. The length of the CDR3 is 15 residues. Germline V CDR1 and CDR2: MDHEN, SYDVKM. Full variable domain (remainder filled in from reference TRBV28 and TRBJ2-5): DVKVTQSSRYLVKRTGEKVFLECVQDMDHENMFWYRQDPGLGLRLIYFSYDVKMKEKGDIPEGYSVSREKKERFSLILESASTNQTSMYLCASSLFPSLGETQYFGPGTRLLVL.

V is TRBV6-4 and J is TRBJ2-3, with 7 bases identical to TRBD1. V was clipped by 5 bases and J by 3 bases; unmatched bases: 5. Per the germline V gene, CDR1 is MRHNA and CDR2 is SNTAGT. The CDR3 contains 14 residues. DNA for the CDR3: TGTGCCAGCAGTCCGACAGGGAAGACAGATACGCAGTATTTT. As protein: CASSPTGKTDTQYF.

A remark on this clonotype: At one of its ends the junction is not consistent with the germline gene, which may arise from a read error. V and J are TRBV18 and TRBJ2-3, with a possible D match to TRBD1 (8 bases). The germline V gene has CDR1 KGHSH and CDR2 LQKENI. The CDR3 is 14 amino acids. The CDR3 reads CVSSPGQGGDTQYF. For the CDR3, the DNA is TGTGTCAGCTCGCCAGGACAGGGAGGGGATACGCAGTATTTT.

This clonotype is classed as medium-sized (0.01 to 0.1%). The J gene is TRBJ1-2, the V gene TRBV14; D perhaps matches TRBD1 (6 bases). The CDR3 covers 15 residues. Germline V gives CDR1 SGHDN, CDR2 FVKESK. Trimming cost V 4 bases and J 7 bases, with 19 bases left between them. CDR3 residues: CASSPLPGTNAGYTF. In DNA, the CDR3 is TGTGCCAGCAGCCCCCTGCCCGGGACAAACGCTGGCTACACCTTC. The full variable domain, with the rest looked up from reference TRBV14 and TRBJ1-2, is EAGVTQFPSHSVIEKGQTVTLRCDPISGHDNLYWYRRVMGKEIKFLLHFVKESKQDESGMPNNRFLAERTGGTYSTLKVQPAELEDSGVYFCASSPLPGTNAGYTFGSGTRLTVV.

This clonotype was counted ten times or more. This sequence joins TRBV24-1 and TRBJ2-5; the match to TRBD1 covers 7 bases. The germline CDR1 and CDR2 sequences are KGHDR and SFDVKD. Trimming at V came to 6 bases and at J to 5 bases, leaving 14 bases not matched to a gene. The CDR3 length is 16 residues. The CDR3 region is CATSSPDRSGRETQYF. CDR3 in DNA: TGTGCCACCAGTTCCCCGGACAGGTCAGGTCGGGAGACCCAGTACTTC.

The V gene is TRBV28, the J gene TRBJ2-4; D not certain. Germline V gene lookup returns CDR1 MDHEN and CDR2 SYDVKM. This CDR3 is built from 14 residues. V dropped 3 bases and J dropped 0 bases, with 6 bases sitting between them. The CDR3 loop reads CASSFYKAKNIQYF. CDR3 bases: TGTGCCAGCAGTTTTTATAAAGCCAAAAACATTCAGTACTTC.

This clonotype was recorded many times. The chain couples TRBV20-1 to TRBJ2-3; 10 positions agree with TRBD2. The V and J ends lost 2 bases and 4 bases, in that order; junction bases with no gene match: 0. The CDR3 runs 13 residues. Per germline, CDR1 DFQATT and CDR2 SNEGSKA (reference sequence). The CDR3 reads CSARLAGADTQYF. CDR3 coding DNA: TGCAGTGCTAGACTAGCGGGAGCAGATACGCAGTATTTT.

V usage is TRBV7-8 and J usage is TRBJ2-2; 14 bases fit TRBD2. Germline loops: CDR1 SGHVS, CDR2 FQNEAQ. Trimming took 4 bases from V and 7 from J; bases not matched to a gene: 5. The CDR3 covers 16 residues. The CDR3 protein is CASSSGLAGVLGELFF. The CDR3 nucleotides read TGTGCCAGCAGCTCGGGACTAGCGGGAGTTCTCGGGGAGCTGTTTTTT.

This clonotype showed up many times. The rearrangement joins TRBV4-3 to TRBJ2-7; 11 bases map to TRBD2. Germline lookup yields CDR1 LGHNA and CDR2 YSLEER. V gave up 4 bases and J gave up 0 bases; unmatched junction bases: 8. The CDR3 runs 17 residues. The CDR3 region is CASSPGLAAKSSYEQYF. CDR3 coding DNA: TGCGCCAGCAGCCCGGGACTAGCGGCCAAGAGCTCCTACGAGCAGTACTTC.

At least ten counts were recorded for this clonotype. The V gene is TRBV7-2, the J gene TRBJ2-2; D is perhaps TRBD1 (6 bases). With 5 bases removed from V and 1 base from J, the gap between germline ends came to 11 bases. Germline lookup yields CDR1 SGHTA and CDR2 FQGNSA. The CDR3 spans 15 residues. The CDR3 region is CASSPGTQNTGELFF. The CDR3 region has the DNA TGTGCCAGCAGCCCCGGGACACAGAACACCGGGGAGCTGTTTTTT.

This clonotype came up many times. The V call is TRBV5-6, the J call TRBJ1-5, with a possible D match to TRBD1 (6 bases). Germline V gene lookup returns CDR1 SGHDT and CDR2 YYEEEE. This CDR3 contains 14 residues. Trimming shortened V by 2 bases and J by 3 bases, and 9 bases separated the two germline ends. The CDR3 sequence is CASSFRGFNQPQHF. The CDR3 coding sequence is TGTGCCAGCAGCTTCAGGGGATTCAATCAGCCCCAGCATTTT.

This clonotype came up many times. The V gene is TRBV6-5, the J gene TRBJ2-7, with TRBD2 matching 10 bases. Losses at the gene ends were 5 bases for V and 1 base for J; bases not matched to a gene: 5. The CDR3 contains 15 residues. Looked up from germline, CDR1 is MNHEY and CDR2 is SVGAGI. CDR3 sequence (DNA): TGTGCCAGCAGTACCGGGACTAGCGCTTCCTACGAGCAGTACTTC. This gives the protein CASSTGTSASYEQYF.

This clonotype has a count of ten or more. The chain links TRBV11-3 to TRBJ2-1, with D maybe TRBD2 (5 bases). The V end lost 2 bases, the J end lost 5 bases, and 13 bases lay between the germline ends. CDR3 size: 15 residues. The germline V gene has CDR1 SGHNT and CDR2 YENEEA. CDR3 nucleotides: TGTGCCAGCAGCTTATCCCCGATGCGGGACAATGAGCAGTTCTTC. The encoded protein is CASSLSPMRDNEQFF.

With regard to this clonotype: This could be a read error, since a much larger clone is one nucleotide away. The chain combines TRBV11-2 with TRBJ1-4; D gene ambiguous. V lost 1 base and J 10 bases, leaving 16 bases between the germline ends. Germline-derived CDR1 and CDR2 are SGHAT and FQNNGV. The CDR3 consists of 15 residues. CDR3 sequence reads: CASSLVPEGKGKLFF. Here the CDR3 DNA reads TGTGCCAGCAGCTTAGTTCCTGAGGGAAAGGGAAAACTGTTTTTT.

This clonotype was picked up many times. This sequence joins TRBV11-1 and TRBJ2-2; the D gene could be TRBD1 or TRBD2 (6 bases each). The CDR3 covers 17 residues. Trimming shortened V by 5 bases and J by 0 bases, and 16 bases separated the two germline ends. Germline loops: CDR1 SGHAT, CDR2 FQDESV (reference sequence). CDR3 residues: CASSGGAGTTNTGELFF. The CDR3 nucleotides read TGTGCCAGCAGCGGCGGGGCGGGGACAACGAACACCGGGGAGCTGTTTTTT.

This clonotype was counted ten times or more. The genes are TRBV6-6 and TRBJ2-7; the D call may be TRBD1 or TRBD2 (5 bases each). Trimming shortened V by 2 bases and J by 5 bases, and 10 bases separated the two germline ends. This CDR3 comprises 13 residues. Per germline, CDR1 MNHNY and CDR2 SVGAGI (reference sequence). The CDR3 DNA is TGTGCCAGCAGTTACGCCCGGGGCGACGAGCAGTACTTC. Translated, it gives CASSYARGDEQYF.

The chain recombines TRBV20-1 with TRBJ1-4; 7 positions match TRBD1. The trim removed 6 bases at V and 1 base at J, leaving 8 bases unmatched. CDR1 and CDR2 (germline): DFQATT, SNEGSKA (reference sequence). CDR3 length: 15 residues. CDR3 DNA: TGCAGTGCAACGGACAGGACCGTAACTAATGAAAAACTGTTTTTT. Translation gives CSATDRTVTNEKLFF.

This clonotype was detected ten times or more. The rearrangement joins TRBV9 to TRBJ1-5; unclear D gene. V shed 6 bases and J shed 2 bases, with 15 bases lying between them. Germline lookup yields CDR1 SGDLS and CDR2 YYNGEE. CDR3 length: 15 amino acids. CDR3 in DNA: TGTGCCAGCATCCCTCCACAAGGAGGCAATCAGCCCCAGCATTTT. It is translated as CASIPPQGGNQPQHF.